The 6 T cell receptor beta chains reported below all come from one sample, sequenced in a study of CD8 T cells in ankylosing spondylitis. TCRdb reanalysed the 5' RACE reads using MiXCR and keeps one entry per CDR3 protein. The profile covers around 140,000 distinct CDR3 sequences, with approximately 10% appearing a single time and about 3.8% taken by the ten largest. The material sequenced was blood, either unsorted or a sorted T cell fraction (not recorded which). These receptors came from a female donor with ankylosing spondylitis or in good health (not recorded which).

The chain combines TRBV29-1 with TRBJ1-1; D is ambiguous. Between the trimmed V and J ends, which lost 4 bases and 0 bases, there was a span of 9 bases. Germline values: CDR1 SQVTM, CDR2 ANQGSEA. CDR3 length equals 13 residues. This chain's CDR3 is CSVVTVMNTEAFF. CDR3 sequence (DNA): TGCAGCGTTGTGACGGTTATGAACACTGAAGCTTTCTTT.

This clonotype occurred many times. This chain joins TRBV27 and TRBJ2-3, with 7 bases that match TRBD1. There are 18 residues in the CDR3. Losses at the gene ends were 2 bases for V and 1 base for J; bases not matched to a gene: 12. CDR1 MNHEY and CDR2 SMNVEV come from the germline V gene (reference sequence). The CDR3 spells CASSLEGAHVAGTDTQYF. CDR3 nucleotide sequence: TGTGCCAGCAGTTTAGAGGGGGCCCACGTCGCTGGCACAGATACGCAGTATTTT.

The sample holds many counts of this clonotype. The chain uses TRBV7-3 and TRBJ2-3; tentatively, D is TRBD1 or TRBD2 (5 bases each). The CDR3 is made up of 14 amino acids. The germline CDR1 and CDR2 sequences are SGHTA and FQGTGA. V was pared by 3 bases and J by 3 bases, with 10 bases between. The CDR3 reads CASSFEGLTDTQYF. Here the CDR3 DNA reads TGTGCCAGCAGCTTCGAGGGGCTTACAGATACGCAGTATTTT.

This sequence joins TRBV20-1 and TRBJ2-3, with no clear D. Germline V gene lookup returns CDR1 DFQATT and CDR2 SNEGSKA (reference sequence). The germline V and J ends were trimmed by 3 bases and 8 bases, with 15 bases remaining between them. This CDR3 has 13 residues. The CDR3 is CSARTQNTGTQYF. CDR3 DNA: TGCAGTGCTAGGACTCAAAACACGGGTACGCAGTATTTT.

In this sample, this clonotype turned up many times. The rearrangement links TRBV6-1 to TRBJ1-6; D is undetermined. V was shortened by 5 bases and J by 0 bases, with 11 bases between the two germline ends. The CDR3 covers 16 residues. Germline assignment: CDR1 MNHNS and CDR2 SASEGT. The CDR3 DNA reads TGTGCCAGCAGTACATACAAGAGCTCCTATAATTCACCCCTCCACTTT. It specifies CASSTYKSSYNSPLHF.

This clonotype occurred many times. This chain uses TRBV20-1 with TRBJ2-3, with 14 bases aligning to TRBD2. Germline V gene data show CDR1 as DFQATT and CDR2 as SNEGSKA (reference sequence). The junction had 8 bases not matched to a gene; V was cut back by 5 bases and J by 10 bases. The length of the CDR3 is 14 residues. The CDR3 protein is CSAEGLAGVEAQYF. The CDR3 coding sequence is TGCAGTGCTGAGGGACTAGCGGGAGTAGAGGCGCAGTATTTT.